This TCR beta chain was retrieved from a study of Graves' ophthalmopathy and Graves' hyperthyroidism. Investigators amplified TCR beta CDR3 regions from RNA transcripts. RT-PCR was first run with HTBI primers, then multiplex PCR in a second round. MiXCR was run by TCRdb on the multiplex PCR reads, yielding one entry per CDR3 protein. The sample records about 740,000 distinct CDR3 sequences, approximately 40% being singletons. The diagnosis was founded upon clinical symptoms, serum thyroxine, TRAb, thyroid ultrasound and orbital computed tomography. Trimming pared 5 bases from V and 5 bases from J, leaving 16 bases between. The germline V gene has CDR1 SGHAT and CDR2 FQNNGV. CDR3 length: 16 amino acids.

The origin of this receptor is an adult man with Graves' ophthalmopathy. The chain combines TRBV11-2 with TRBJ2-6; D unresolved. The sequenced material came from peripheral blood. The CDR3 reads CASSQEVRRRANVLTF. CDR3 DNA: TGTGCCAGCAGCCAAGAAGTTAGGCGCCGGGCCAACGTCCTGACTTTC.